A selection of T cell receptor beta chains follows, all from one sample in a study of T-cell memory formation after mild COVID-19. TCRdb passed the 5' RACE reads through MiXCR, listing each CDR3 protein once. The table shows about 560,000 distinct CDR3 sequences, with 15% to 20% occurring only once. Sequenced input: PBMCs or a T cell subset sorted from them (not recorded which). Receptors originate from an adult woman who had mild COVID-19 (a few samples of this study predate the infection). Cell type and time point are not known. The CDR3 runs from the conserved cysteine through the conserved F or W. A D gene is named only where the DNA matches it firmly. Part of the rows lack a size; the others show once, few, many or a class for expanded clones.

j_gene,d_gene,abundance,v_gene,CDR3aa,CDR3nt
TRBJ1-2,-,few,TRBV5-1,CASSFGSRGSPPKGYTF,TGCGCCAGCAGCTTCGGCTCGCGGGGCTCCCCACCTAAGGGCTACACCTTC
TRBJ1-3,-,few,TRBV12-3/TRBV12-4,CASSLTSSGNTIYF,TGTGCCAGCAGTTTAACCAGCTCTGGAAACACCATATATTTT
TRBJ2-3,TRBD2,-,TRBV5-5,CASSLMRPGLAGSTDTQYF,TGTGCCAGCAGCTTGATGAGACCGGGACTAGCGGGGAGCACAGATACGCAGTATTTT
TRBJ1-1,-,-,TRBV7-8,CASSAPKSEAFF,TGTGCCAGCAGCGCGCCGAAGTCTGAAGCTTTCTTT
TRBJ2-2,TRBD1,-,TRBV7-8,CASSFRDRGNTGELFF,TGTGCCAGCAGCTTCCGGGACAGGGGGAACACCGGGGAGCTGTTTTTT
TRBJ1-2,-,-,TRBV30,CAWSPSIDNYGYTF,TGTGCCTGGAGCCCCTCAATTGATAACTATGGCTACACCTTC
TRBJ2-1,-,-,TRBV11-2,CASSLGWDFSPEQFF,TGTGCCAGCAGCTTAGGGTGGGATTTCTCCCCGGAGCAGTTCTTC
TRBJ2-7,TRBD1,-,TRBV27,CASSLSGTGLYYEQYF,TGTGCCAGCAGTTTATCGGGGACAGGGTTGTACTACGAGCAGTACTTC
TRBJ2-3,-,-,TRBV29-1,CSVERTQGLSTDTQYF,TGCAGCGTTGAAAGAACCCAGGGGTTAAGCACAGATACGCAGTATTTT
TRBJ2-3,-,few,TRBV7-3,CASSLTAVVAGTTDTQYF,TGTGCCAGCAGCTTAACAGCTGTAGTCGCGGGGACCACAGATACGCAGTATTTT